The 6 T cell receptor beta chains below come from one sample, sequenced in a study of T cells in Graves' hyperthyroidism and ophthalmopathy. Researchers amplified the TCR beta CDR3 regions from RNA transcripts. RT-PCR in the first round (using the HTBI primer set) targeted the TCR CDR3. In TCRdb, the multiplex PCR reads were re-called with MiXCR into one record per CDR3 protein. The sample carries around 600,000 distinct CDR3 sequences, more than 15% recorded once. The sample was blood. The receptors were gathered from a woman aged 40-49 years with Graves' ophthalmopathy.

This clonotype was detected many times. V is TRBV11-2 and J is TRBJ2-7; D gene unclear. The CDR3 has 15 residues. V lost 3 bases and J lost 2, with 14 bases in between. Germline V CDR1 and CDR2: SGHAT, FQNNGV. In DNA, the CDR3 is TGTGCCAGCAGCTTCAGTACACTCCTCACCTACGAGCAGTACTTC. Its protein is CASSFSTLLTYEQYF.

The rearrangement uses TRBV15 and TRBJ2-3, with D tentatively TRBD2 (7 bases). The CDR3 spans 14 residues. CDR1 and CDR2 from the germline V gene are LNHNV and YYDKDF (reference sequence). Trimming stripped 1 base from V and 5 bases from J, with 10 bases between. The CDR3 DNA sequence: TGTGCCACCAGCAGAGTCGGGGGGCAAGATACGCAGTATTTT. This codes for CATSRVGGQDTQYF.

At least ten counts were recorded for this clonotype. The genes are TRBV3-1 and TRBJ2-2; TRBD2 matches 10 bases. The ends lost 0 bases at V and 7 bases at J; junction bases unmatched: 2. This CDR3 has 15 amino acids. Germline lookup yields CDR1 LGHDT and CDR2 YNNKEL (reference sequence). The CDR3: CASSQELAGVGELFF. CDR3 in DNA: TGTGCCAGCAGCCAAGAGCTAGCGGGAGTCGGGGAGCTGTTTTTT.

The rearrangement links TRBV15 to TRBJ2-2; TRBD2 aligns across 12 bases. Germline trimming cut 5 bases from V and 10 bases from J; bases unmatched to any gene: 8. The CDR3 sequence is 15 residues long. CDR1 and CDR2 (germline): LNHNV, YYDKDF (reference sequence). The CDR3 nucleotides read TGTGCCACCAGCCGAAGGACTAGCGGGGCTGAGGAGCTGTTTTTT. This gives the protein CATSRRTSGAEELFF.

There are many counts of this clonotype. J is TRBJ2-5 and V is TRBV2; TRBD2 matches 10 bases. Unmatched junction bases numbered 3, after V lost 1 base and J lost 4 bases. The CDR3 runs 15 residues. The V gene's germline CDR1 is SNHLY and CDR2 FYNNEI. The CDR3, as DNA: TGTGCCAGCAGTGAAGGACTAGCGGGCACAGAGACCCAGTACTTC. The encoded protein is CASSEGLAGTETQYF.

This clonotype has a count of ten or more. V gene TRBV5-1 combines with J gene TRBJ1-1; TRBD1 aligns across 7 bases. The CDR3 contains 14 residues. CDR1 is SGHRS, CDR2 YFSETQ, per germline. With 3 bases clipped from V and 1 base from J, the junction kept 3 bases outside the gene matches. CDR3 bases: TGCGCCAGCAGCTCAGGGGGTTCGAACACTGAAGCTTTCTTT. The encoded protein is CASSSGGSNTEAFF.